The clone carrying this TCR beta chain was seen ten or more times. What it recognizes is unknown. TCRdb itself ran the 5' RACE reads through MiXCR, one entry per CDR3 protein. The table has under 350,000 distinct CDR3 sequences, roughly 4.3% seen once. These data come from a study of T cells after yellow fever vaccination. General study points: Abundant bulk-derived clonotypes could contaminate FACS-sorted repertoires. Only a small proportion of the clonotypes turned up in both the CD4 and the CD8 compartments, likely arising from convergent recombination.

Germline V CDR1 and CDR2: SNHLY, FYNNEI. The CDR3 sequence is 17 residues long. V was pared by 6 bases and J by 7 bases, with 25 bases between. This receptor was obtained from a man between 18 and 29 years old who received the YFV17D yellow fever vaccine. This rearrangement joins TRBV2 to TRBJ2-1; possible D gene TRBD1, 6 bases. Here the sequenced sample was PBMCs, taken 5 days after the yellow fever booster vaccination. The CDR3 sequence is CASSVTGPGMSWNEQFF. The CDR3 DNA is TGTGCCAGCAGCGTAACAGGGCCGGGTATGAGTTGGAATGAGCAGTTCTTC.